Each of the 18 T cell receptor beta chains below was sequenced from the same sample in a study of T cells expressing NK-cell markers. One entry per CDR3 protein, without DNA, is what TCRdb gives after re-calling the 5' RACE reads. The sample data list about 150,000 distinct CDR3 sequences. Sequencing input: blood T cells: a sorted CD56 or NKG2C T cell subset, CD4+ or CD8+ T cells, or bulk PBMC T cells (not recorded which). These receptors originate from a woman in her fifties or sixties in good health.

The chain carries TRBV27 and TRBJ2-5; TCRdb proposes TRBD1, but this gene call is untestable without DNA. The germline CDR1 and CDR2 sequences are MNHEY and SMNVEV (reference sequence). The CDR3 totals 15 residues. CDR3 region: CASSPPGALKETQYF.

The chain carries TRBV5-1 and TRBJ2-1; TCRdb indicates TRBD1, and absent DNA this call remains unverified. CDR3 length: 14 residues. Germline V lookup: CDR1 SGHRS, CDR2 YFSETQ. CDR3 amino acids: CASSLAGLGHEQFF.

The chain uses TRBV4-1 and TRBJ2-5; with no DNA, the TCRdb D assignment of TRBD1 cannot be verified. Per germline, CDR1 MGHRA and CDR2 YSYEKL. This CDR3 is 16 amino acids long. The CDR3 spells CASSQEGQGTGETQYF.

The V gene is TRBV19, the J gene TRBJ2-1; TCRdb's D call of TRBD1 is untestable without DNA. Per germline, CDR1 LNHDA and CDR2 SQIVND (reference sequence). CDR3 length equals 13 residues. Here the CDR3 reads CASSIAGSNEQFF.

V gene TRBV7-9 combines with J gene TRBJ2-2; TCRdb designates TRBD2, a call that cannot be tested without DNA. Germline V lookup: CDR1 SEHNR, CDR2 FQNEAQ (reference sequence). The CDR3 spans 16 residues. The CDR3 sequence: CASSRTSGRATGELFF.

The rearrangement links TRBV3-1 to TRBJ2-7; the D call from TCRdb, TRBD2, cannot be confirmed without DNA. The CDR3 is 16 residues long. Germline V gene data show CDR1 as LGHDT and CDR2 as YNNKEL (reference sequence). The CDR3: CASSGYQREGVLRQYF.

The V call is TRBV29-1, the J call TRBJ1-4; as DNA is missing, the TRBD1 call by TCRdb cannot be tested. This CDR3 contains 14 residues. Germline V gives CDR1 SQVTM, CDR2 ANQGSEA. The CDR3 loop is CSVEQGSTNEKLFF.

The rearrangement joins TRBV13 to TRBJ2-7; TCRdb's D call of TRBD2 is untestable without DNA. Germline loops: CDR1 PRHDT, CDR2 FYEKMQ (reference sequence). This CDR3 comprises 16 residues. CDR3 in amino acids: CASSPFGGEGTYEQYF.

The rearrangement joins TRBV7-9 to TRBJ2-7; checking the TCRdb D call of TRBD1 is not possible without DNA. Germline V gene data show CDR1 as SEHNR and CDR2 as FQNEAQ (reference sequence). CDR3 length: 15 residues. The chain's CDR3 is CASSLILGTDYEQYF.

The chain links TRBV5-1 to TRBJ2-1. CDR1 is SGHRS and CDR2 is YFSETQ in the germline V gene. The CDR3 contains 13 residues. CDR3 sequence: CASTGSSYNEQFF.

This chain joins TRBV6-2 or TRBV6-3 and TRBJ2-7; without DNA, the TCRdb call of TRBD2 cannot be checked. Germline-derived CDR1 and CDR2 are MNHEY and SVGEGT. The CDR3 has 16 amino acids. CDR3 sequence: CASSYSGGRGMYEQYF.

CDR3 amino acids: CASSYGAGPVDGYTF. The chain has TRBV6-5 and TRBJ1-2; TCRdb picks TRBD1, but there is no DNA to check that call. The CDR3 covers 15 residues. Looked up from germline, CDR1 is MNHEY and CDR2 is SVGAGI.

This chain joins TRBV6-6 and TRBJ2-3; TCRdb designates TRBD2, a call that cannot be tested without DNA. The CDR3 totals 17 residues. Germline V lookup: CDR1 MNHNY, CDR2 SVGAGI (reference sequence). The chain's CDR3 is CASSYEVGGSSSDTQYF.

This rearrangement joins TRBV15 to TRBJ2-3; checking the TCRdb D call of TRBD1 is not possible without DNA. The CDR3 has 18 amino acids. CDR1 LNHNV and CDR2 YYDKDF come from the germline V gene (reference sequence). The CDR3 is CATSRIHKGGRVTDTQYF.

The CDR3 sequence: CASSQAGLGSNEQYF. The rearrangement uses TRBV4-1 and TRBJ2-7; TCRdb's D gene call, TRBD2, goes unchecked for lack of DNA. This CDR3 is built from 15 residues. Germline V gene data show CDR1 as MGHRA and CDR2 as YSYEKL.

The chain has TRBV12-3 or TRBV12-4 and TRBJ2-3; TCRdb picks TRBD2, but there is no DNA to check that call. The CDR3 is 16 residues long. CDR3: CASSPGPGRGTDTQYF.

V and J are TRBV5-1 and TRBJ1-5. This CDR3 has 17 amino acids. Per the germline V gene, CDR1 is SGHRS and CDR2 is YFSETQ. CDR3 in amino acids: CASSLKRPGGGNQPQHF.

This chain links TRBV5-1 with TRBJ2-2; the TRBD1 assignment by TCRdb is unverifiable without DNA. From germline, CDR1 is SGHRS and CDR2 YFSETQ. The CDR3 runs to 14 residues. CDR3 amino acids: CASSLVRGSGELFF.